This T cell receptor (beta chain) was sequenced for a study of blood T cell repertoires in COVID-19. Study-level information: Sites across the United States, Italy and Spain contributed samples from acute and convalescent COVID-19. Nucleic acid was either cDNA or gDNA, and it came from T cells, B-cell-depleted T cells, or PBMCs.

After removal of 1 base from V and 4 bases from J, the junction contained 3 bases not matched to a gene. This CDR3 contains 15 residues. The germline CDR1 and CDR2 sequences are SGHTA and FQGTGA. Original handling: Reference gene primer amplification yielded estimated nucleated cell counts. Generated by immunoSEQ multiplex PCR, the TCRdb table keeps only in-frame clones and is missing some. From that table come the V and J calls and clone size; the DNA was used to work out D and trimming. Of roughly 53,000 clones listed, about nine tenths are singletons. In its sample, this clone ranks as medium-sized.

The J gene is TRBJ2-2, the V gene TRBV7-3, with 7 bases fitting TRBD1. The origin of this receptor is a man at least 80 years old with acute or convalescent COVID-19. The sequencing input was peripheral blood. The CDR3 protein is CASSLRQGFTGELFF. The CDR3 bases are TGTGCCAGCAGCTTAAGACAGGGATTCACCGGGGAGCTGTTTTTT.